This T cell receptor (beta chain) derives from a study of blood T cell repertoires in COVID-19. Overall study context: The cDNA or gDNA used as material had been derived from T cells, B-cell-depleted T cells, or PBMCs.

The V and J ends lost 5 bases and 3 bases, in that order; junction bases with no gene match: 1. Per germline, CDR1 SNHLY and CDR2 FYNNEI. The CDR3 contains 12 residues. Only in-frame clones appear in the TCRdb table, and some are missing; sequencing was by immunoSEQ multiplex PCR. The table lists under 250,000 clones, approximately 84% of them singletons, with roughly 12% in the top ten. Sequencing used peripheral blood. This chain links TRBV2 with TRBJ2-7; 7 bases are shared with TRBD2. The clonotype was recovered from a man aged 45-60 years with COVID-19, enrolled during active disease. CDR3 nucleotides: TGTGCCAGCAGTTCGGGGGGCTACGAGCAGTACTTC. Translating gives CASSSGGYEQYF.